This T cell receptor beta chain was documented in a study of blood T cells in healthy people across ages. On the study more broadly: In model experiments, template switching was able to capture about one barcoded beta molecule for every two T cells that were present. General observations from the study: A strong correlation was seen between TCR beta diversity and naive T cell percentage.

V shed 3 bases and J shed 5 bases, with 21 bases lying between them. The CDR3 sequence is 16 residues long. The germline gives CDR1 DFQATT, CDR2 SNEGSKA (reference sequence). There are a few counts of this clonotype. Its specificity is not known. Primers used in a second PCR of about 6 to 11 cycles were a sample-barcoded 5' primer and a J-beta primer mix. A single record per CDR3 protein comes from TCRdb applying MiXCR to the 5' RACE reads. The profile shows 850,000 to 1,300,000 distinct CDR3 sequences, more than 40% of them singletons. The source is an older woman in good health. The sample consisted of blood. This sequence joins TRBV20-1 and TRBJ2-3; D may be TRBD1 (6 bases). The CDR3 bases are TGCAGTGCTAGTAGGGCCATAGGGGGAAGGGAAGATACGCAGTATTTT. Its protein is CSASRAIGGREDTQYF.